This TCR beta chain was identified during a study of T cells in Graves' hyperthyroidism and ophthalmopathy (dated by TCRdb to 2018 to 2020). Turning to the overall study: Peripheral blood was sampled at the time of initial diagnosis, prior to any treatment. The paper reports TCR Vbeta CDR3 sequencing of 135 peripheral blood samples: some 44 ophthalmopathy, 75 to 80 hyperthyroidism and about 17 progressor patients. For training and testing, the 100 or so patients in the discovery cohort were randomly divided in a 7:3 ratio. A discovery cohort of roughly 96 patients, about 40 with Graves' ophthalmopathy and 55 to 60 with stable Graves' hyperthyroidism, was used to find distinguishing TCR V-J signatures. Prospective prediction of ophthalmopathy was tested in an independent validation cohort of fewer than 20 hyperthyroidism patients and roughly 16 patients who later progressed to ophthalmopathy. Once sampling was done, hyperthyroidism patients were given methimazole at a starting dose of 30 mg daily, whereas ophthalmopathy patients were given high-dose intravenous methylprednisolone. The study also compared thyroid tissue and blood T-cell repertoires from several Graves' hyperthyroidism patients. General conclusions and limits of the study: During validation, the model predicted progression to ophthalmopathy a median of roughly six months ahead of onset, with around 71% sensitivity and around 73% specificity. Ophthalmopathy was separated from stable hyperthyroidism by a 13 V-J signature model, with approximately 89% sensitivity and about 81% specificity obtained in cross-validation and 80%/75% obtained in testing. Most expanded thyroid clonotypes (frequency above 0.001) were also found in blood, which suggests that blood repertoires may mirror thyroid immune responses. Sample size was not statistically predetermined, and investigators were not blinded to group allocation.

A patient counted as having stable Graves' hyperthyroidism if no progression to ophthalmopathy occurred over 18 months of follow-up. The hyperthyroidism patients were between 18 and 65 years old and newly diagnosed, with a disease duration of less than 2 months. Patients with uncontrolled infections, other autoimmune diseases, pregnancy or lactation were excluded. Clinical symptoms, serum thyroxine and TRAb, thyroid ultrasound, and orbital computed tomography formed the basis for the diagnoses. PBMCs were separated from roughly 10 ml of fresh peripheral blood using Ficoll-Paque density gradient centrifugation. Total RNA was extracted with Trizol reagent, and quality was checked on an Agilent 2100 Bioanalyzer. This clonotype was counted only a few times. There is no known antigen for this receptor. No much larger clonotype is one base removed from it; base qualities were not supplied. Amplification of TCR beta CDR3 regions was carried out from RNA transcripts. A first-round RT-PCR of the TCR CDR3 used the HTBI primer set with the Qiagen OneStep RT-PCR kit. A second multiplex PCR round built the libraries, followed by size selection and purification. The libraries were sequenced on an Illumina HiSeq2000 using paired-end 100 bp reads. The study's own analysis went as follows. SOAPnuke was used to process the raw data, throwing out any read that contained adapters or uncalled bases, had a mean Phred below 15, or lacked an exact constant-primer or identifier match. COPE v1.2.5 was used to merge high-quality paired reads, and clonotypes were defined as unique nucleotide sequences. MiTCR v1.1 was used to align the clonotypes against IMGT TRBV, TRBD and TRBJ reference segments. The analysis was restricted to V-J combinations with a frequency above 0.0001, which together covered about 99% of the repertoires. The TCS score was defined as the ratio of F50 (clonal expansion) to E x V (chaos), calculated using BLOSUM62-based TCRdist between CDR3 peptides within each V-J. Welch's t-statistics and random forest reduced around 520 V-J features to roughly 13, which were used in a naive Bayes classifier (R e1071). Thyroid-blood repertoire similarity was quantified with the Morisita-Horn index. TCRdb passed the public sequencing reads through fastp at Q25 and MiXCR, retaining productive beta sequences. One record per CDR3 amino acid sequence lists the most common genes and DNA. TCRdb's processing, not the study's, gives the V and J calls here. Present in this sample are about 840,000 distinct CDR3 sequences, 38% of which were seen just once. 8.9% of the sample lies in the top ten.

The specimen sequenced was blood. This sequence originates from a man between 18 and 29 years old with Graves' hyperthyroidism.

At the DNA level, the sequence is TGTGCCAGTAGTATAGATTTCACCAGGGGCTATGGCTACACCTTC. Its amino acids are CASSIDFTRGYGYTF. Recombination joined TRBV19 with TRBJ1-2; a tentative D match to TRBD1 spans 6 bases. Sequences LNHDA (CDR1) and SQIVND (CDR2) are obtained from the germline V gene (reference sequence). From the cysteine up to the phenylalanine, the CDR3 has a length of 15 residues. The entry retains the CDR3 DNA only, 45 bases that are in frame from base 1. Trimming takes 0 bases from V and 4 bases from J, and the germline ends sit 12 bases apart.